The source of this T cell receptor (beta chain) is a study of blood T cell repertoires in COVID-19. Overall study context: Both acute and convalescent COVID-19 samples were obtained from the United States, Italy and Spain. The cDNA or gDNA used as material had been derived from T cells, B-cell-depleted T cells, or PBMCs.

In the authors' workflow: Estimates of nucleated cell counts were drawn from the amplification of reference gene primers. The assay was immunoSEQ multiplex PCR, and TCRdb's table has in-frame clones only and misses some. The V and J calls and clone size come from that table; D and trimming were worked out from the DNA. The sample yields about 100,000 clones, about 90% seen once. This clone was seen more than once but under ten times. In germline, CDR1 is SEHNR, CDR2 FQNEAQ (reference sequence). The CDR3 extends over 15 amino acids. The V segment lost 2 bases and the J segment 3 bases; nucleotides outside the gene matches: 4.

The TCR sequence derives from a human donor in a cohort sampled during active COVID-19. The sample was peripheral blood. The chain carries TRBV7-9 and TRBJ1-2, with 9 bases lining up with TRBD1. The CDR3 here is CASSLRTGADYGYTF. CDR3 nucleotide sequence: TGTGCCAGCAGCTTAAGGACAGGGGCGGACTATGGCTACACCTTC.